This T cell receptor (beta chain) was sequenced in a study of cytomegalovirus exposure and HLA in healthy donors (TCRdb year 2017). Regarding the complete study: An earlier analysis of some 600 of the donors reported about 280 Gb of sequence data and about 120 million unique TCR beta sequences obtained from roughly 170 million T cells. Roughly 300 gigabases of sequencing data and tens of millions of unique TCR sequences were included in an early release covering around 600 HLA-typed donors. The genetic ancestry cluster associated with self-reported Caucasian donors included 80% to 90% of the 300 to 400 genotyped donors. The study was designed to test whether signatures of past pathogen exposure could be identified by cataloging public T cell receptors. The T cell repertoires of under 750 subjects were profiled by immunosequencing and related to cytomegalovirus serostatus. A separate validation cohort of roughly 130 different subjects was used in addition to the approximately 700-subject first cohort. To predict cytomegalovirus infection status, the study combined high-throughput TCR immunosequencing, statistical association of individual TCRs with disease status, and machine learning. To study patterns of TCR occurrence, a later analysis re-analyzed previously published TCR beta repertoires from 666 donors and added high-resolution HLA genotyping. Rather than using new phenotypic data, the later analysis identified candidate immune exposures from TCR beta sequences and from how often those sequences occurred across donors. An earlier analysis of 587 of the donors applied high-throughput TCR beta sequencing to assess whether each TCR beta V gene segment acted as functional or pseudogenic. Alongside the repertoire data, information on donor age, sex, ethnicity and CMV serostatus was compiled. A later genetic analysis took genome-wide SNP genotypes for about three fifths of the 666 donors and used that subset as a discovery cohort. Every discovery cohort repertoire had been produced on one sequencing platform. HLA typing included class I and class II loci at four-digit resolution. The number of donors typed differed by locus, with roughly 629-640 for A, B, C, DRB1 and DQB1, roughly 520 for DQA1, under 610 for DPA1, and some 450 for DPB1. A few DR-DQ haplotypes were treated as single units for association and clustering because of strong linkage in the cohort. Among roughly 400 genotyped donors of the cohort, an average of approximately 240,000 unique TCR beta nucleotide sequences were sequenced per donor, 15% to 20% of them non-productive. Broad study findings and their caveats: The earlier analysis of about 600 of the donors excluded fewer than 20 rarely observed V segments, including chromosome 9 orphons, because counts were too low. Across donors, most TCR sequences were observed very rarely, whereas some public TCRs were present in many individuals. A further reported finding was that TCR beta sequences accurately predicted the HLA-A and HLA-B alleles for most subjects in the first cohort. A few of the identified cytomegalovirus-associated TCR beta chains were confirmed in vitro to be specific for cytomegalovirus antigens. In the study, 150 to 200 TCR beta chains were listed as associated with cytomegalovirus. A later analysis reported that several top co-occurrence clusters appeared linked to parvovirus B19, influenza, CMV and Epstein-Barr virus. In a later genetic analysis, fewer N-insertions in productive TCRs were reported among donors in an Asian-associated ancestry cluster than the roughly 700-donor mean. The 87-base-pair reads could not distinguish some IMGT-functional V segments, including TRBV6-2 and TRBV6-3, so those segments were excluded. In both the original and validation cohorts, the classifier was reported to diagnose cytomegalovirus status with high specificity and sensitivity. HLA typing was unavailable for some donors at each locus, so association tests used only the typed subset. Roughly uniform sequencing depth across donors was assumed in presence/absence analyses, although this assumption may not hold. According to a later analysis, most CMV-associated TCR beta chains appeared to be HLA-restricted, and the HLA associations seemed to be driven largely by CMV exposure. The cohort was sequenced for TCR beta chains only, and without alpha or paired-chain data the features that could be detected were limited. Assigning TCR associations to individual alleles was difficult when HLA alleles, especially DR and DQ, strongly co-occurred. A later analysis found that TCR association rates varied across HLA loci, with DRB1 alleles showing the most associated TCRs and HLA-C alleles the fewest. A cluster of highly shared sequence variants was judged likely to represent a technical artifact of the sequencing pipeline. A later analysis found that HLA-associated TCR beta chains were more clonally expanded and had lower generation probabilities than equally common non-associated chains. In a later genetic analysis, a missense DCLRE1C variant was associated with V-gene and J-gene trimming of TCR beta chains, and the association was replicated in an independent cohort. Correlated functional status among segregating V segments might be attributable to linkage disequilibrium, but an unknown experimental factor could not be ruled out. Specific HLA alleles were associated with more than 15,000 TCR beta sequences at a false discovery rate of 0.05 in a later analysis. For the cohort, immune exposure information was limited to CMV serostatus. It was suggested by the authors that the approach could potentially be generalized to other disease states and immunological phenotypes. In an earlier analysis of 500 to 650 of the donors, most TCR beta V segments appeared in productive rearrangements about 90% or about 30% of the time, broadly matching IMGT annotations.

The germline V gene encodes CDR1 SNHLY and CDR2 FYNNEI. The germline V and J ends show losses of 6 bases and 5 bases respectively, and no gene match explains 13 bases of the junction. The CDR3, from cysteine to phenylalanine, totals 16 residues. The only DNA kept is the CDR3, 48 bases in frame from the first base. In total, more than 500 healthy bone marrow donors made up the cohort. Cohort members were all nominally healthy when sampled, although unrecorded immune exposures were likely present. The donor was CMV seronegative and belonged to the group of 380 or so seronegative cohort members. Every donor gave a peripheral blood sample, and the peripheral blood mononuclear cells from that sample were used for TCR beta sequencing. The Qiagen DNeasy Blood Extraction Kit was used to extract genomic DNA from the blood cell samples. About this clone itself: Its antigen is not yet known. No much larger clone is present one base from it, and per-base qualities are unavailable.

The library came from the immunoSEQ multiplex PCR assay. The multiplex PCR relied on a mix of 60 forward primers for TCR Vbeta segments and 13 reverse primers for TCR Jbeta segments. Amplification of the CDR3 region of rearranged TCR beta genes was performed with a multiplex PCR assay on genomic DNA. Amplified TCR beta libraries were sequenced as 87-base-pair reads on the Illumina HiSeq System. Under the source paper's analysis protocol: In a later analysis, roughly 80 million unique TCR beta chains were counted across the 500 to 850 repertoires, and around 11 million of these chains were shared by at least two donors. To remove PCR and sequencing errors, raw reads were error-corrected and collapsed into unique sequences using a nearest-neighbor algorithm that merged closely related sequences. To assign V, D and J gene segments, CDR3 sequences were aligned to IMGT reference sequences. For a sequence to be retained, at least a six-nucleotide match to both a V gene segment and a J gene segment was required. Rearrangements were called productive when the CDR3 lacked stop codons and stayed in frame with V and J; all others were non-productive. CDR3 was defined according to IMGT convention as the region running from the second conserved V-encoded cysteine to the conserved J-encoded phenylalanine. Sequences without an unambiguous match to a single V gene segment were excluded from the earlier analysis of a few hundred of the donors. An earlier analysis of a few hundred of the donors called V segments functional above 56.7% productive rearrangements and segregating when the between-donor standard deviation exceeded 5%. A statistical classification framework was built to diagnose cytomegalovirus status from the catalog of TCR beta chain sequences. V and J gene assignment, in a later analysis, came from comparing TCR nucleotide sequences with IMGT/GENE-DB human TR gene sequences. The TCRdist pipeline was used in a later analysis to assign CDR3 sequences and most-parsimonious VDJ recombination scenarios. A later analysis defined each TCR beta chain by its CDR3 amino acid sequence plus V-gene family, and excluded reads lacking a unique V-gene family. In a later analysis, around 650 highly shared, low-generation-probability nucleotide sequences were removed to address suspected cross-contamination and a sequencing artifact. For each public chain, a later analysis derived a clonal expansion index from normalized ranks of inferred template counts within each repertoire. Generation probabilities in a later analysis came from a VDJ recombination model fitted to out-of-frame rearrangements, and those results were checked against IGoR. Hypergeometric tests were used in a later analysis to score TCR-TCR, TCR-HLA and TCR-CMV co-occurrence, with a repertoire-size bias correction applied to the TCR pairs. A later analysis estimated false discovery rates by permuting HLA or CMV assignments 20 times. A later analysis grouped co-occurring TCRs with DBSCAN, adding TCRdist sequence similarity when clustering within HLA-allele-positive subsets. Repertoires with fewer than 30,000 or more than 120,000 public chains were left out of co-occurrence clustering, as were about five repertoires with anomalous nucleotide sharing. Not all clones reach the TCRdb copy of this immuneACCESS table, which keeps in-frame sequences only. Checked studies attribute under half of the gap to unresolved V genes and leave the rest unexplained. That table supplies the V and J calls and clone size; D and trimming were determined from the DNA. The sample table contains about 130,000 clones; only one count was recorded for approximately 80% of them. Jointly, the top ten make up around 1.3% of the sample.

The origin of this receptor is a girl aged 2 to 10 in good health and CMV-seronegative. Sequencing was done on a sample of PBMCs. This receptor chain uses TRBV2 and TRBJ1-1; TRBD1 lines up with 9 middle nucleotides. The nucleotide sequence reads TGTGCCAGCAGCCGGGACAGGGAAAGGGGTGATACTGAAGCTTTCTTT. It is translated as CASSRDRERGDTEAFF.